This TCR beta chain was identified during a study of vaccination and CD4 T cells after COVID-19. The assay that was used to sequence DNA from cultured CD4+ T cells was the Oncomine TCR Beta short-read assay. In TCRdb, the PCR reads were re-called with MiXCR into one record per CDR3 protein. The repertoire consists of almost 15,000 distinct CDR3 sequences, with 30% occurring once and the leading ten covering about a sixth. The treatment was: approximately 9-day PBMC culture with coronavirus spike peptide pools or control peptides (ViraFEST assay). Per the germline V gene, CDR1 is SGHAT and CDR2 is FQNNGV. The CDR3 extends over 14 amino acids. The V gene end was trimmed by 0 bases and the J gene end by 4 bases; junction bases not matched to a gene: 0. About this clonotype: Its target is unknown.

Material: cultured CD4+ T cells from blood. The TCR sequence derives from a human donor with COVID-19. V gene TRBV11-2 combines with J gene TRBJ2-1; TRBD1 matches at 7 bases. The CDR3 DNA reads TGTGCCAGCAGCTTAGAGACAGGGTACAATGAGCAGTTCTTC. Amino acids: CASSLETGYNEQFF.